This T cell receptor (beta chain) was sequenced in a study of blood T cell repertoires in COVID-19. Whole-study context: Samples representing acute and convalescent COVID-19 were sourced from the United States, Italy and Spain. Nucleic acid was either cDNA or gDNA, and it came from T cells, B-cell-depleted T cells, or PBMCs.

In the original workflow: The authors estimated nucleated cell counts from reference gene primer amplification. The repertoire was sequenced with immunoSEQ multiplex PCR; TCRdb's copy has only in-frame clones and lacks some. V, J and clone size derive from that table, while D and trimming were established from the DNA sequence. The top ten clones hold roughly 4.2% of a sample with 180,000 or so clones, around 88% of them seen once. Germline CDR1 and CDR2: MNHEY and SMNVEV (reference sequence). The CDR3 runs 14 residues. After removal of 2 bases from V and 4 bases from J, the junction contained 2 bases not matched to a gene.

The TCR sequence derives from a woman in her twenties or thirties with acute or convalescent COVID-19. Sequencing input: peripheral blood. The chain joins TRBV27 to TRBJ2-5; 9 bases agree with TRBD1. CDR3 in DNA: TGTGCCAGCAGTTTAAGGGACAGGGTAGAGACCCAGTACTTC. As protein: CASSLRDRVETQYF.